This TCR beta chain was found in a study of blood T cell repertoires in COVID-19 (dated by TCRdb to about 2020). As for the study more broadly: Samples from collaborators originated in the United States, Italy and Spain and spanned both the acute and convalescent phases of COVID-19. The prospective study material was composed of cDNA or gDNA derived from T cells, B-cell-depleted T cells, or PBMCs. Subjects who had been exposed to COVID-19, were actively infected with it, or had recovered from it provided the deeply sampled blood TCRbeta repertoires that made up the dataset. The repertoires were made available in a free public database intended to serve as a resource for research on the immune response to SARS-CoV-2. Samples were obtained from the ongoing ImmuneRACE study (first 160 participants) and from about 1,300 subjects provided by 6 global collaborators. The sample metadata nearly always contained a de-identified subject ID, COVID-19 status, age in years and sex. Where available, HLA class I and class II types were taken from metadata supplied by the sample provider and were not determined by assay-based typing.

Samples from volunteer blood donors who had recovered from COVID-19 were contributed by a second Seattle source. Collaborating institutions collected whole blood in K2EDTA tubes following their own protocols. Collaborator samples were shipped for TCRbeta analysis as frozen whole blood, isolated PBMCs, or DNA extracted from either sample type. The immunoSEQ Assay, a bias-controlled multiplex PCR, was used to amplify TCRbeta CDR3 regions from genomic DNA. As for the authors' bioinformatics: Nucleated cell counts per sample were estimated from amplification of reference gene primers within the assay. To quantify the absolute abundance of each unique TCRbeta CDR3 rearrangement, sequence reads were collapsed and filtered. Productive Simpson clonality was computed per sample as the square root of Simpson's diversity index over productive rearrangements. TCRdb mirrors the immuneACCESS table, restricted to in-frame sequences. Some clones are absent from its copies; in checked studies, under half trace to an unresolved V gene, and the reason for the others is unknown. D and trimming come from the DNA, and the V and J calls and clone size come from that table. In this sample the table shows under 300,000 clones, 65% to 85% of which occur a single time. The ten largest clones represent more than 1.5% of the sample.

This clone was observed at least ten times. Its antigen is not yet known. Base qualities are not provided; no much larger clone lies one nucleotide away. Trimming costs V 11 bases and J 10 bases, and their ends lie 15 bases apart. Via the germline V gene, CDR1 is ENHRY and CDR2 SYGVKD. From the cysteine through the phenylalanine, the CDR3 covers 11 amino acids. Just the 33-base CDR3 DNA is kept, in frame starting at base 1. Results and caveats for the whole study, not just this receptor: The quantity of clinical and demographic metadata differed by source and by participant and was supplied without curation.

Rearrangement joined TRBV10-3 to TRBJ2-1; possibly the D gene is TRBD1, per 5 matching bases. The sequenced sample consisted of peripheral blood. The sequence was obtained from a woman between 40 and 55 years old who had recovered from COVID-19. DNA sequence: TGTGCCTCACGGACACCCGGCGAGCAGTTCTTC. Its product reads: CASRTPGEQFF.